The sequence of this T cell receptor (beta chain) was determined in a study of T cells expressing NK-cell markers. Whole-study context: In sorted CD3+CD56+NKG2C+, CD3+CD56+NKG2C- and CD3+CD56-NKG2C+ T cells, TCR beta repertoires were obtained. The study sequenced eight donors, seven HCMV-seropositive and one seronegative.

This CDR3 comprises 12 residues. Germline V gene data show CDR1 as GTSNPN and CDR2 as SVGIG (reference sequence). Researchers built TCR beta cDNA using 5'RACE template switching with UMIs. TCRdb re-called the 5' RACE reads and gives one entry per CDR3 protein, without DNA. This repertoire includes a few hundred thousand distinct CDR3 sequences. The source is a man younger than 35 in good health. The V call is TRBV30, the J call TRBJ1-5. The specimen sequenced was blood T cells: a sorted CD56 or NKG2C T cell subset, CD4+ or CD8+ T cells, or bulk PBMC T cells (not recorded which). The CDR3: CAWSDRGQPQHF.